These T cell receptor beta chains were read from a single sample in a study of T cell responses to AZD1222 COVID-19 vaccine. Clones were read by immunoSEQ multiplex PCR, and TCRdb kept only the in-frame ones, dropping some. The repertoire holds 120,000 or so clones, with approximately 90% as singletons. This sample comprised peripheral blood, obtained on day 0 of AZD1222 vaccination. These receptors came from an adult in good health. CDR3s include the opening cysteine and the closing phenylalanine or tryptophan. Each record gives: V gene, clone size, D gene, CDR3 length, J gene, CDR3 DNA, CDR3 protein. D genes are given only for firm matches. Not every row has a clone size; where given, it reads once, few, many or a size class.

>TRBV7-6|NA|NA|16|TRBJ2-2
TGTGCCAGCAGCCCCTGGGAGACCAAAAACACCGGGGAGCTGTTTTTT
CASSPWETKNTGELFF
>TRBV3-1/TRBV3-2|NA|TRBD2|18|TRBJ2-7
TGTGCCAGCAGCCAAGATACGGGACTAGCGGGAGGAATCCACGAGCAGTACTTC
CASSQDTGLAGGIHEQYF
>TRBV28|NA|NA|14|TRBJ1-5
TGTGCCAGCAGTTTGCGGCAGTCCAATCAGCCCCAGCATTTT
CASSLRQSNQPQHF
>TRBV15|NA|TRBD1|17|TRBJ1-4
TGTGCCACCAGCAGGGATCGCGGGACAGAGAATAATGAAAAACTGTTTTTT
CATSRDRGTENNEKLFF
>TRBV7-9|NA|NA|14|TRBJ1-1
TGTGCCAGCAGCTTAGGGATGGGAGGAGATGAAGCTTTCTTT
CASSLGMGGDEAFF
>TRBV9|NA|NA|15|TRBJ2-4
TGTGCCAGCAGCGTAGCTCCGACTGTGGGGAACATTCAGTACTTC
CASSVAPTVGNIQYF
>TRBV18|NA|NA|17|TRBJ1-3
TGTGCCAGCTCATCAGCTATCGGACATAACTCTGGAAACACCATATATTTT
CASSSAIGHNSGNTIYF
>TRBV5-1|NA|TRBD2|12|TRBJ2-1
TGCGCCAGCAGCTTCGGGGGGAATGAGCAGTTCTTC
CASSFGGNEQFF
>TRBV7-2|NA|NA|16|TRBJ2-6
TGTGCCAGCAGCGCCGGACCTCCCCTTGGGGCCAACGTCCTGACTTTC
CASSAGPPLGANVLTF
>TRBV6-1|NA|NA|15|TRBJ1-2
TGTGCCAGCAGTGAAGCGCCGGACGTTAACTATGGCTACACCTTC
CASSEAPDVNYGYTF
>TRBV11-3|NA|TRBD1|16|TRBJ2-2
TGTGCCAGCAGCTACGGGGGACAGGGGTCCACCGGGGAGCTGTTTTTT
CASSYGGQGSTGELFF
>TRBV9|NA|TRBD1|15|TRBJ1-2
TGTGCCAGCAGCGTAGCGGGACAGGGGGCCGACGGCTACACCTTC
CASSVAGQGADGYTF
>TRBV7-8|NA|TRBD1|14|TRBJ1-2
TGTGCCAGCAGCGATCCCGGGACAGAGCATGGCTACACCTTC
CASSDPGTEHGYTF
>TRBV9|NA|NA|13|TRBJ1-1
NA
CASSGWGTGTTFF
>TRBV5-4|NA|TRBD2|17|TRBJ2-1
TGTGCCAGCAGCTTGGGAGTACTAGCGGGAGATAACAATGAGCAGTTCTTC
CASSLGVLAGDNNEQFF
>TRBV5-1|NA|NA|15|TRBJ2-2
TGCGCCAGCAGCTTTGGTTCGGCGAACACCGGGGAGCTGTTTTTT
CASSFGSANTGELFF
>TRBV5-5|NA|NA|14|TRBJ2-2
TGTGCCAGCAGCTCGGGGGCCTACACCGGGGAGCTGTTTTTT
CASSSGAYTGELFF
>TRBV4-2|once|NA|15|TRBJ1-1
TGTGCCAGCAGCCAAGATCCAGGAATGAACACTGAAGCTTTCTTT
CASSQDPGMNTEAFF
>TRBV4-1|NA|TRBD1|14|TRBJ2-7
TGCGCCAGCACCTACGGACAGGGGCCCTACGAGCAGTACTTC
CASTYGQGPYEQYF
>TRBV7-2|NA|NA|14|TRBJ2-7
TGTGCCAGCAGCTCTGGCTATCCTCCCTACGAGCAGTACTTC
CASSSGYPPYEQYF
>TRBV9|NA|TRBD2|18|TRBJ2-3
TGTGCCAGCAGCAGGACTAGCGGGGGCCCCTCTAGCACAGATACGCAGTATTTT
CASSRTSGGPSSTDTQYF
>TRBV27|NA|NA|12|TRBJ2-7
TGTGCCAGCAGTTTGGACGGCTACGAGCAGTACTTC
CASSLDGYEQYF
>TRBV19|NA|NA|13|TRBJ1-5
TGTGCCAGTAGTATTACAGGCAATCAGCCCCAGCATTTT
CASSITGNQPQHF
>TRBV19|NA|NA|16|TRBJ1-3
TGTGCCAGTAGTGCCTTACCCGGGACTCCTGGAAACACCATATATTTT
CASSALPGTPGNTIYF
>TRBV18|NA|TRBD1|15|TRBJ2-7
TGTGCCAGCTCATCCAACAGGGGGCGCCTGGGGGAGCAGTACTTC
CASSSNRGRLGEQYF
>TRBV5-1|NA|NA|16|TRBJ1-6
TGCGCCAGCAGCCTGGGGGGCGCGGGAGGTAATTCACCCCTCCACTTT
CASSLGGAGGNSPLHF
>TRBV28|NA|NA|13|TRBJ2-3
TGTGCCAGCCTGGGCTCCGTCACAGATACGCAGTATTTT
CASLGSVTDTQYF
>TRBV27|NA|NA|14|TRBJ1-5
TGTGCCAGCAAAAGGGGTCCTAGCAATCAGCCCCAGCATTTT
CASKRGPSNQPQHF
>TRBV4-3|NA|NA|14|TRBJ2-7
TGCGCCAGCAGCCAAGCCCGTAGTTTCTACGAGCAGTACTTC
CASSQARSFYEQYF
>TRBV28|NA|TRBD1|17|TRBJ2-7
TGTGCCAGCAGTCATTTAACCGGGACAGGGTACTCCTACGAGCAGTACTTC
CASSHLTGTGYSYEQYF
>TRBV18|NA|NA|15|TRBJ2-5
TGTGCCAGCTCACCATCCGACAGGCACCAAGAGACCCAGTACTTC
CASSPSDRHQETQYF
>TRBV15|NA|NA|14|TRBJ2-1
TGTGCCACCAGCAGAGGTTCAGGTTACAATGAGCAGTTCTTC
CATSRGSGYNEQFF
>TRBV6-2/TRBV6-3|NA|TRBD2|14|TRBJ2-2
TGTGCCAGCAGTTGGCCAGGACTAGTCGGGGAGCTGTTTTTT
CASSWPGLVGELFF
>TRBV6-1|few|NA|13|TRBJ1-2
TGTGCCAGCAGTGAAGGGGGGGCGCGGGGCTACACCTTC
CASSEGGARGYTF
>TRBV21-1|NA|NA|16|TRBJ1-1
TGTGCCAGCAGCAAAATAGGACAGGGCTTTTACACTGAAGCTTTCTTT
CASSKIGQGFYTEAFF
>TRBV4-3|NA|NA|19|TRBJ1-2
TGCGCCAGCAGCCAAGATACCGAGAGGGGTACAGGGTATGCCTATGGCTACACCTTC
CASSQDTERGTGYAYGYTF